The rows below give T cell receptor beta chains drawn from one sample of a study of human T cells and chemical hapten exposure. MiXCR, run by TCRdb on the RACE reads, gives a single entry per CDR3 protein. The table records almost 40,000 distinct CDR3 sequences, about 7.4% of them present only once. Material: whole blood, obtained in connection with sensitization to the hapten diphenylcyclopropenone (DPC). These receptors were collected from a woman between 50 and 59 years old with alopecia areata. Some clones in this sample may be carry-over from other donors' samples. Each CDR3 is given with its conserved first and last residue. Each record gives: V gene, D gene, J gene, clone size, CDR3 DNA, CDR3 protein. The D gene is left open where the match is weak. Only part of the rows carry a size: once, few, many, or a class if the clone is expanded.

V gene: TRBV7-2
D gene: TRBD2
J gene: TRBJ2-7
clone size: many
CDR3 DNA: TGTGCCAGCAGCTCTCCCGGGACTAGCGGGAGGGCCGGAAACGAGCAGTACTTC
CDR3 protein: CASSSPGTSGRAGNEQYF

V gene: TRBV20-1
D gene: TRBD2
J gene: TRBJ2-3
clone size: many
CDR3 DNA: TGCAGTGCTCCCGAGGCGGGAGGGGATACGCAGTATTTT
CDR3 protein: CSAPEAGGDTQYF

V gene: TRBV29-1
D gene: TRBD1
J gene: TRBJ2-2
clone size: many
CDR3 DNA: TGCAGCGTTGTACGCCCCACAGGGGGCGGCGGGGAGCTGTTTTTT
CDR3 protein: CSVVRPTGGGGELFF

V gene: TRBV27
D gene: TRBD1
J gene: TRBJ1-1
clone size: .
CDR3 DNA: TGTGCCAGCAGTTTACCAGGGGGCTTAGCTTTCTTT
CDR3 protein: CASSLPGGLAFF

V gene: TRBV5-1
D gene: TRBD1
J gene: TRBJ1-5
clone size: many
CDR3 DNA: TGCGCCAGCAGCTTGGGAGCAGGGGGCAACAATCAGCCCCAGCATTTT
CDR3 protein: CASSLGAGGNNQPQHF

V gene: TRBV18
D gene: .
J gene: TRBJ1-3
clone size: few
CDR3 DNA: TGTGCCAGCTCACCTCGGGATGGCTCTGGAAACACCATATATTTT
CDR3 protein: CASSPRDGSGNTIYF

V gene: TRBV7-9
D gene: .
J gene: TRBJ2-7
clone size: many
CDR3 DNA: TGTGCCAGCAGCATGACAGGCTTGCAGGGCTCCTACGAGCAGTACTTC
CDR3 protein: CASSMTGLQGSYEQYF

V gene: TRBV7-9
D gene: TRBD1
J gene: TRBJ1-4
clone size: many
CDR3 DNA: TGTGCCAGCAGTCTACCCCCGGACAGGGCGAGAGAAAAACTGTTTTTT
CDR3 protein: CASSLPPDRAREKLFF

V gene: TRBV29-1
D gene: TRBD1
J gene: TRBJ2-7
clone size: many
CDR3 DNA: TGCAGCGTCCTACAGGGGAACTCCTACGAGCAGTACTTC
CDR3 protein: CSVLQGNSYEQYF

V gene: TRBV7-2
D gene: TRBD1
J gene: TRBJ2-5
clone size: .
CDR3 DNA: TGTGCCAGCAGCACCGGACAGGGGAGGCAAGAGACCCAGTACTTC
CDR3 protein: CASSTGQGRQETQYF

V gene: TRBV6-1
D gene: .
J gene: TRBJ1-1
clone size: .
CDR3 DNA: TGTGCCAGCAGTTGGACGGTGAACACTGAAGCTTTCTTT
CDR3 protein: CASSWTVNTEAFF